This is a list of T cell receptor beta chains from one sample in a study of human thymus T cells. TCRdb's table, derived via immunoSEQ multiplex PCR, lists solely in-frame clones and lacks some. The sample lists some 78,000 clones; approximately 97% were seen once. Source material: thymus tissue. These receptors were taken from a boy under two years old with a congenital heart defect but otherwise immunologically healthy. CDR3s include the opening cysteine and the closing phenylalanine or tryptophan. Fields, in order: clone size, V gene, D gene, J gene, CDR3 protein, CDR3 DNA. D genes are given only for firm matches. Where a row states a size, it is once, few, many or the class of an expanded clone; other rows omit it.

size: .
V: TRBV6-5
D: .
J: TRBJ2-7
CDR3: CASSPDPSSYEQYF
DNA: TGTGCCAGCAGTCCGGATCCAAGCTCCTACGAGCAGTACTTC

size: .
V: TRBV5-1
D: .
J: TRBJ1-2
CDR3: CASSLRDKSNYGYTF
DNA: TGCGCCAGCAGCTTGCGAGACAAGTCTAACTATGGCTACACCTTC

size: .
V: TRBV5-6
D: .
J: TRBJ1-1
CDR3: CASSLGVIGTEAFF
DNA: TGTGCCAGCAGCTTAGGGGTGATAGGGACTGAAGCTTTCTTT

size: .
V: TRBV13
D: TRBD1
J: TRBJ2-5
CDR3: CASSVSQGAQETQYF
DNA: TGTGCCAGCAGCGTATCCCAGGGGGCTCAAGAGACCCAGTACTTC

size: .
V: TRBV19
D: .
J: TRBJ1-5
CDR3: CARSNRGNQPQHF
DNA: TGTGCCAGGTCTAACAGGGGCAATCAGCCCCAGCATTTT

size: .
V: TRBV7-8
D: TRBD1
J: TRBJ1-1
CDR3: CASSSSTGATEAFF
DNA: TGTGCCAGCAGCTCCTCGACAGGGGCCACTGAAGCTTTCTTT

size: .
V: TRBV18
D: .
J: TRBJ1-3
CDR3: CASSPPPRGPTSGNTIYF
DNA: TGTGCCAGCTCACCACCCCCCAGGGGCCCCACCTCTGGAAACACCATATATTTT

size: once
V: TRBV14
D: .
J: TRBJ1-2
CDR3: CASSLFDGGALYGYTF
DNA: TGTGCCAGCAGCCTATTCGATGGGGGAGCCCTCTATGGCTACACCTTC

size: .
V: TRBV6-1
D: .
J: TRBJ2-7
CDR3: CASTWRAHEQYF
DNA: TGTGCCAGCACCTGGAGGGCCCACGAGCAGTACTTC

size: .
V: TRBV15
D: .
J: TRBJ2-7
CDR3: CATSRDTNEQYF
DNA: TGTGCCACCAGCAGAGATACGAACGAGCAGTACTTC